This T cell receptor beta chain was sequenced during a study of a mutant IDH1 vaccine in newly diagnosed glioma. Study-level background: Vaccination started 4-6 weeks after radiotherapy alone, or with temozolomide cycles.

Method: immunoSEQ multiplex PCR; TCRdb's copy keeps in-frame clones and lacks some. Of tens of thousands of clones detected, roughly 85% appear once; the ten largest clones hold over 2%. Comment on this clone: The antigen is undetermined.

The CDR3 runs 14 residues. Germline values: CDR1 SGHDT, CDR2 YYEEEE. The V gene lost 7 bases and the J gene lost 0 bases, with 11 bases spanning the gap. Time point reported: week 23, last vaccination. Every vaccine dose comprised 300 ug of mutant IDH1 20-mer peptide plus topical imiquimod. This receptor was obtained from a man aged 25-45 years with glioma. Some clones in this sample may be carry-over from other donors' samples. The V and J genes are TRBV5-6 and TRBJ2-1; perhaps TRBD2 as D (6 bases). Material: PBMCs, obtained from a glioma patient whose treatment included an IDH1 peptide vaccine. The CDR3 loop reads CASSPGSSYNEQFF. CDR3 coding DNA: TGTGCCAGCTCTCCCGGGAGCTCCTACAATGAGCAGTTCTTC.